This T cell receptor beta chain was sequenced for a study of somatic mutations in cytotoxic T cells in rheumatoid arthritis. Only a few counts were recorded for this clone. The antigen is unknown. Germline assignment: CDR1 SGHDT and CDR2 YYEEEE. V shed 7 bases and J shed 0 bases, with 8 bases lying between them. CDR3 length: 13 residues. Sequenced by immunoSEQ multiplex PCR; TCRdb stores in-frame clones only, minus some. The sample contains approximately 30,000 clones, 75% to 85% of which appear only once. Study-level points and caveats: Of about 62 patients, several had a largest CD8+ clone that exceeded 20% of CD8+ cells. Measurement of CD8+ T-cell clonality revealed no significant difference between rheumatoid arthritis patients and age-matched healthy controls.

Isolation of the CD4+ and CD8+ populations was accomplished via positive magnetic bead selection, with purity assessed by flow cytometry. The chain joins TRBV5-6 to TRBJ2-1; tentatively, D is TRBD2 (5 bases). The source of this sequence is an adult with rheumatoid arthritis. Sample: CD8+ T cells sorted from blood. CDR3 in DNA: TGTGCCAGCGGAACTAGCTCCTACAATGAGCAGTTCTTC. Translating it yields CASGTSSYNEQFF.